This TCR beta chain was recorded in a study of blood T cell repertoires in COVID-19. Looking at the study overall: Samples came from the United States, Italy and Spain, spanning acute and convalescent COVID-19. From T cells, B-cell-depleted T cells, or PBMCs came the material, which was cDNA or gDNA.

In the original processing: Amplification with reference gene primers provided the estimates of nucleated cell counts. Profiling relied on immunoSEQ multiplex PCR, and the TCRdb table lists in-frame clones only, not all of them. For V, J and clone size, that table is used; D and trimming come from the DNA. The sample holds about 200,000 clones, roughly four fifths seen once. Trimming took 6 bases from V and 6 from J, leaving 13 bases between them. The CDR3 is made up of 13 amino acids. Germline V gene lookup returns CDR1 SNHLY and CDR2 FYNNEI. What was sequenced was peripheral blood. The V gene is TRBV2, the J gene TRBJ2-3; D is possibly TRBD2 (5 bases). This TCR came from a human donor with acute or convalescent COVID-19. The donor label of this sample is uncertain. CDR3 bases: TGTGCCAGCAGCGGTCGGACTGCCGATACGCAGTATTTT. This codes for CASSGRTADTQYF.